This T cell receptor beta chain was documented in a study of cytomegalovirus exposure and HLA in healthy donors. Notes on the study in general: In an earlier analysis, most TCR beta V segments were productive about 87% or about 30% of the time. Sequencing depth roughly uniform across donors was assumed in presence/absence analyses. A later analysis appeared to link common viral pathogens to several of the most significant clusters.

CDR1 is LNHDA and CDR2 is SQIVND in the germline V gene (reference sequence). V trimming: 5 bases; J trimming: 4 bases; junction bases outside the gene matches: 5. This CDR3 region has 16 residues. The PCR had 60 Vbeta and 13 Jbeta primers. Measured with immunoSEQ multiplex PCR; TCRdb has only the in-frame clones, and not every one. The table has around 120,000 clones, approximately 83% seen once. Concerning this clone: Its antigen is unknown.

The chain joins TRBV19 to TRBJ2-7; 16 nucleotides line up with TRBD2. The receptor's source is a girl aged 2 to 10 in good health and CMV-seronegative. The sample was PBMCs. The CDR3 DNA reads as TGTGCCAGTAGTCCTAGGGGACTAGCGGGAGGGTACGAGCAGTACTTC. This translates into CASSPRGLAGGYEQYF.